This TCR beta chain originates from a study of Ad26.COV2.S vaccination and SARS-CoV-2 variants. Here immunoSEQ multiplex PCR was the method, and the copy in TCRdb shows in-frame clones only, minus some. The data hold approximately 500,000 clones, with around nine tenths observed a single time. As to treatment: roughly 19 received Ad26.COV2.S at low or high dose, single or two shots; roughly five received placebo; per-sample allocation not given. Sampling was performed 63 days after the first vaccine or placebo injection. Concerning this clone itself: Its cognate antigen is unknown.

J gave up 4 bases and V 5 bases, and 12 bases lay outside the gene matches. The germline CDR1 and CDR2 sequences are SGHTA and FQGNSA. This CDR3 has 17 amino acids. Broader study findings: Vaccine recipients surpassed placebo recipients in spike-specific TCR breadth.

This chain joins TRBV7-2 and TRBJ2-1; 9 bases map to TRBD2. Sample: peripheral blood, taken in a trial of Ad26.COV2.S vaccine versus placebo. This receptor was identified in a person between 18 and 65 years old who received the Ad26.COV2.S COVID-19 vaccine or a placebo. The CDR3, as DNA: TGTGCCAGCAGCCCGATGGCCAGCGGGAGGTTATACAATGAGCAGTTCTTC. The encoded protein is CASSPMASGRLYNEQFF. Drawing the rest from reference TRBV7-2 and TRBJ2-1, the complete variable domain is GAGVSQSPSNKVTEKGKDVELRCDPISGHTALYWYRQSLGQGLEFLIYFQGNSAPDKSGLPSDRFSAERTGGSVSTLTIQRTQQEDSAVYLCASSPMASGRLYNEQFFGPGTRLTVL.